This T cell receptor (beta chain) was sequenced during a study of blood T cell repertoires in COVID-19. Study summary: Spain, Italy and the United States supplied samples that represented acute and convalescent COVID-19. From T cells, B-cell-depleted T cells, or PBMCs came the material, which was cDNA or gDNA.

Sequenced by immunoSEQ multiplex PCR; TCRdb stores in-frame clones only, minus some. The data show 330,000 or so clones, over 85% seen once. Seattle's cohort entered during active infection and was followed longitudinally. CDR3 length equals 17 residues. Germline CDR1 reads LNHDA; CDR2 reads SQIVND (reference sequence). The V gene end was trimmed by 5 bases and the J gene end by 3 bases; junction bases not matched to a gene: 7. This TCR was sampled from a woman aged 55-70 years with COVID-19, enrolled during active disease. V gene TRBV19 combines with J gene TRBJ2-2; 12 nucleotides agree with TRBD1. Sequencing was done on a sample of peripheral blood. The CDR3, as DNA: TGTGCCAGTAGTCTCGTCCGGGACAGGGGGCACACCGGGGAGCTGTTTTTT. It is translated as CASSLVRDRGHTGELFF. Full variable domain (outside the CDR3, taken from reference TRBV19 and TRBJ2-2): DGGITQSPKYLFRKEGQNVTLSCEQNLNHDAMYWYRQDPGQGLRLIYYSQIVNDFQKGDIAEGYSVSREKKESFPLTVTSAQKNPTAFYLCASSLVRDRGHTGELFFGEGSRLTVL.